This T cell receptor (beta chain) was profiled in a study of beta chain features in type 1 diabetes. Study-wide findings and caveats: In patients and controls equally, PCR might favor templates that are shorter. A potential influence of HLA type upon TCRB rearrangement remained unresolved herein. Fewer insertions but more deletions were seen at VDJ junctions in type 1 diabetes patients. Across all four CD4+ subsets, people with type 1 diabetes showed modestly shorter TCRB CDR3s.

Germline CDR1 is PRHDT and CDR2 is FYEKMQ (reference sequence). The V segment lost 1 base and the J segment 3 bases; nucleotides outside the gene matches: 5. The CDR3 runs 15 residues. On this clone: Its specificity is not known.

Every bit of the isolated RNA underwent reverse transcription, so sequencing read expressed TCRB transcripts. Sequencing used immunoSEQ multiplex PCR; TCRdb keeps in-frame clones, though not all of them. The sample consists of 150,000 to 200,000 clones, approximately 9.1% of them appearing once. CD4+ naive, central memory, regulatory and stem cell-like memory cells were sorted via CD45RO/CCR7/CD25/CD127/CD95/CD27. This receptor was taken from a woman aged 30 to 39 with type 1 diabetes. The rearrangement joins TRBV13 to TRBJ2-7; TRBD2 agrees at 8 bases. What was sequenced was central memory CD4+ T cells from blood. CDR3 in DNA: TGTGCCAGCAGCTTAGAAGGTAGCGGGATCTACGAGCAGTACTTC. This encodes CASSLEGSGIYEQYF.